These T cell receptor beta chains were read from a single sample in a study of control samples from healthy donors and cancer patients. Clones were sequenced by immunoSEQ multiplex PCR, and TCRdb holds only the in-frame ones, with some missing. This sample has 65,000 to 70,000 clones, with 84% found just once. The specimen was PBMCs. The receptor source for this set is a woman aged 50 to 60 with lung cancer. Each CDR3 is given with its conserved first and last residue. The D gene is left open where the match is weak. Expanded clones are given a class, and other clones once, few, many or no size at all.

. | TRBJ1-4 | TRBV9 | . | TGTGCCAGCAGCGCCGAAAGGGCAACTAATGAAAAACTGTTTTTT | CASSAERATNEKLFF
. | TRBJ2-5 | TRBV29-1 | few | TGCAGCGCAATTGACAGGAGCCAAGAGACCCAGTACTTC | CSAIDRSQETQYF
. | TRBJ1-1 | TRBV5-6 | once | TGTGCCAGCAGCTACGGATACAGGGAGTACACTGAAGCTTTCTTT | CASSYGYREYTEAFF
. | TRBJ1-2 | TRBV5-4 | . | TGTGCCAGCAGCGCCCGAGACAGTTATGGCTACACCTTC | CASSARDSYGYTF
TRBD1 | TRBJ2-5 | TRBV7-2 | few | TGTGCCAGCAGCCTGAGACAGGGGGCAGAGACCCAGTACTTC | CASSLRQGAETQYF
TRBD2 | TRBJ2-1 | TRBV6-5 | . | TGTGCCAGCAACCCAGCGGGGGGGCCAGGAGAGCAGTTCTTC | CASNPAGGPGEQFF
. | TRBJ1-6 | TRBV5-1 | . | TGCGCCAGCAGCTCGGATCGGGGGGGCGTTTCACCCCTCCACTTT | CASSSDRGGVSPLHF
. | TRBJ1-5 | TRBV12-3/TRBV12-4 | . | TGTGCCAGCAGTTTAGGGCCGGGCGGGCCCCAGCATTTT | CASSLGPGGPQHF
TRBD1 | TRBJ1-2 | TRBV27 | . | TGTGCCAGCAGCACTAGGGGGCTTTATGGCTACACCTTC | CASSTRGLYGYTF
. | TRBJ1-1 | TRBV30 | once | TGTGCCTGGAGCGGTGGGGCTGAAGCTTTCTTT | CAWSGGAEAFF
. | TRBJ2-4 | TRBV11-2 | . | TGTGCCAGCACCCGCGTGGGGGAAAACATTCAGTACTTC | CASTRVGENIQYF
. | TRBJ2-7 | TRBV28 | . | TGTGCCAGCAAGACCAGGGGGGCAGGGTACGAGCAGTACTTC | CASKTRGAGYEQYF
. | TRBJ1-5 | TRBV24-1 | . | TGTGCCACCAGCTTAAGTGTGGGCAATCAGCCCCAGCATTTT | CATSLSVGNQPQHF
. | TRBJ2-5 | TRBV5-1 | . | TGCGCCAGCAGCCCCCCAGGGGGGGGCCACCAAGAGACCCAGTACTTC | CASSPPGGGHQETQYF
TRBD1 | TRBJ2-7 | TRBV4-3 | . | TGCGCCAGCAGCCAAGGACAGGGGGGGGTCTACGAGCAGTACTTC | CASSQGQGGVYEQYF
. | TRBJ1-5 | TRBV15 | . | TGTGCCACCAGCAGATCAACCGGGGGTCAGCCCCAGCATTTT | CATSRSTGGQPQHF
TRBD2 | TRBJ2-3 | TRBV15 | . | TGTGCCACCAGCAGAGATCGGCCTAGCGGGGATATCCCTCCTAGCACAGATACGCAGTATTTT | CATSRDRPSGDIPPSTDTQYF
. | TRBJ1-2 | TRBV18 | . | TGTGCCAGCTCACCACCACAAGGACAGACTATCTATGGCTACACCTTC | CASSPPQGQTIYGYTF
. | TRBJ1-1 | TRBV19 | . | TGTGCCAGTAGTAAAGAATGGAACACTGAAGCTTTCTTT | CASSKEWNTEAFF
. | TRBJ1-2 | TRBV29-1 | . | TGCAGCGGTCGAGAGGGCGCCTATGGCTACACCTTC | CSGREGAYGYTF
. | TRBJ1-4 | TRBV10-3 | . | TGTGCCATCAGTGGGCCCCCAGACCTTAATGAAAAACTGTTTTTT | CAISGPPDLNEKLFF
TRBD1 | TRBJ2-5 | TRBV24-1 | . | TGTGCCACCAGTGATACAGGGGAAGAGACCCAGTACTTC | CATSDTGEETQYF
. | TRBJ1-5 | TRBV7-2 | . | TGTGCCAGCAGCCTGGTGCAGTATAGCAATCAGCCCCAGCATTTT | CASSLVQYSNQPQHF
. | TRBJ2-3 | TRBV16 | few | TGTGCCAGCAGCCAAACAACGTACAGGGACGTAACAGATACGCAGTATTTT | CASSQTTYRDVTDTQYF
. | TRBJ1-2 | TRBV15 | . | TGTGCCACCAGCCTCTCCGGGGGAGGCTACACCTTC | CATSLSGGGYTF
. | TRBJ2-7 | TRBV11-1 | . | TGTGCCAGCAGCTTAGGGCGACAAACCTACGAGCAGTACTTC | CASSLGRQTYEQYF
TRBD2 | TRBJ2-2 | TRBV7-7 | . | TGTGCCAGCAGCCGGGGACTAGCCGCCGGGGAGCTGTTTTTT | CASSRGLAAGELFF
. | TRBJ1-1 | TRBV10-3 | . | TGTGCCATCAGTGGCCTCCAGGACGGGGAGGGAGAAGCTTTCTTT | CAISGLQDGEGEAFF
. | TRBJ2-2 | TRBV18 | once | TGTGCCAGCTCACCACGGGTCACCTCGAACACCGGGGAGCTGTTTTTT | CASSPRVTSNTGELFF
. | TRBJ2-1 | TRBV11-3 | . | TGTGCCAGCAGCTTAGGGGGGGACAGAACCTACAATGAGCAGTTCTTC | CASSLGGDRTYNEQFF
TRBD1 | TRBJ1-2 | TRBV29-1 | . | TGCAGCGTTGTGGCAGGGGGGACTAACTATGGCTACACCTTC | CSVVAGGTNYGYTF
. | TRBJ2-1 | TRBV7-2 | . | TGTGCCAGCAGCTTTTATCAGAATGAGCAGTTCTTC | CASSFYQNEQFF
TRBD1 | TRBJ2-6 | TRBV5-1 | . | TGCGCCAGCACCACAGGGGGACCTGGGGCCAACGTCCTGACTTTC | CASTTGGPGANVLTF
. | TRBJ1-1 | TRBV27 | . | TGTGCCAGCAGTTTACTTTTGAACACTGAAGCTTTCTTT | CASSLLLNTEAFF
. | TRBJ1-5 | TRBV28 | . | TGTGCCAGCAGTTTAGGGGGAGGCAATCAGCCCCAGCATTTT | CASSLGGGNQPQHF
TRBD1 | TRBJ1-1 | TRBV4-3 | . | TGCGCCAGCAGCCAGTACAGGGGGAGCACTGAAGCTTTCTTT | CASSQYRGSTEAFF
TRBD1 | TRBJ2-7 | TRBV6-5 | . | TGTGCCAGCAGTTACATGACAGGGTCCCACGAGCAGTACTTC | CASSYMTGSHEQYF
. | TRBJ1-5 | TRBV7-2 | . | TGTGCCAGCAGCTTAGTAACGGGCACGAGCAATCAGCCCCAGCATTTT | CASSLVTGTSNQPQHF
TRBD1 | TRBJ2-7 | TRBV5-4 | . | TGTGCCAGCAGCCCGGCCGGGGGGACAGGGGCCTACGAGCAGTACTTC | CASSPAGGTGAYEQYF
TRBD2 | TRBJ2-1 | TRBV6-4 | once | TGTGCCAGCAGTGACCAGAGTAACGCAGGGAGGGATGAGCAGTTCTTC | CASSDQSNAGRDEQFF
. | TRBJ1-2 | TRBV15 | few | TGTGCCACCAGCAGAGACGGGACCGTTGTTAACTATGGCTACACCTTC | CATSRDGTVVNYGYTF
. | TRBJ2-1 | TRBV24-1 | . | TGTGCCACCAGTGATCCGGGATCCGGGGATCACAATGAGCAGTTCTTC | CATSDPGSGDHNEQFF
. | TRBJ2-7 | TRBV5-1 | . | TGCGCCAGCAGCTCGTTCACGAGACAGGGGAGGGACGAGCAGTACTTC | CASSSFTRQGRDEQYF
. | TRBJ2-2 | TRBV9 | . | TGTGCCAGCAGCGTAGCTCTAGGGCCCGGGGAGCTGTTTTTT | CASSVALGPGELFF
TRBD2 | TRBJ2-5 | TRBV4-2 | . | TGTGCCAGCAGCCAAGGCAAGCGGGACTCCCAAGAGACCCAGTACTTC | CASSQGKRDSQETQYF
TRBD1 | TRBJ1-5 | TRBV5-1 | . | TGCGCCAGCAGCCCTTCGGGACAGTCGGCGCAGCCCCAGCATTTT | CASSPSGQSAQPQHF
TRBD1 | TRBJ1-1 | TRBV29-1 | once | TGCAGCGTTTCAAGGGGGACAGGGGTGACTGAAGCTTTCTTT | CSVSRGTGVTEAFF
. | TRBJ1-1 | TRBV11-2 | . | TGTGCCAGCAGCCCAAGGATCGTGAACACTGAAGCTTTCTTT | CASSPRIVNTEAFF
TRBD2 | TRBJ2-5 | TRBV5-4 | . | TGTGCCAGCAGCAGCGGGGGGGCCCAGTACTTC | CASSSGGAQYF
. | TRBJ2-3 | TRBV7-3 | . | TGTGCCAGCAGCTCATCTAAGGGAGGTACGCAGTATTTT | CASSSSKGGTQYF
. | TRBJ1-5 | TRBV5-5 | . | TGTGCCAGCAGTTTCACCGTCGGTATCGGACGCAGCAATCAGCCCCAGCATTTT | CASSFTVGIGRSNQPQHF
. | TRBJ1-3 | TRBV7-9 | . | TGTGCCAGCAGCTTCCACTCTGGAAACACCATATATTTT | CASSFHSGNTIYF
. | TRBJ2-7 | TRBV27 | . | TGTGCCAGCAGTAGAAGGGGGGCGCGAGAGCAGTACTTC | CASSRRGAREQYF
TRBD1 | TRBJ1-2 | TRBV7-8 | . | TGTGCCAGCGAAGGGACAGAAAAAGACAGGGGGTTCGACGGCTACACCTTC | CASEGTEKDRGFDGYTF
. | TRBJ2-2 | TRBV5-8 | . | TGTGCCAGCAGCTTGGAAGGCCCGGGGTGGGAGCTGTTTTTT | CASSLEGPGWELFF
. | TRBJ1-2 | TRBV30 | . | TGTGCCTGGAGTGTCGGGACCGCCGCTGGCTATGGCTACACCTTC | CAWSVGTAAGYGYTF
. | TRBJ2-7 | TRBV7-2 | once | TGTGCCAGCAGCCCCTTCGGGGTGGAGGCCTACGAGCAGTACTTC | CASSPFGVEAYEQYF
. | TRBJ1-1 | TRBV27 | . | TGTGCCAGCACTTCCGTGGGGGGATCATCTTTCTTT | CASTSVGGSSFF
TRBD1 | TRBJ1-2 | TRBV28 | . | TGTGCCAGCAGTTTATCCCCGGACAGGGTGCAATATGGCTACACCTTC | CASSLSPDRVQYGYTF
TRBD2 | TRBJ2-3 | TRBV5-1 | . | TGCGCCAGCAGCTTTACCCCCACTAGCGGGGGGGTAGGTGGTACAGATACGCAGTATTTT | CASSFTPTSGGVGGTDTQYF